This TCR beta chain appears in the sequencing data of a study of blood T cell repertoires in COVID-19. Study background: Acute-phase and convalescent COVID-19 samples originated in the United States, Italy and Spain.

Per the study methods: Counts of nucleated cells, estimated from reference gene primer amplification, were obtained. Sequenced by immunoSEQ multiplex PCR; TCRdb stores in-frame clones only, minus some. V and J calls and clone size follow that table, whereas D and trimming were derived from the DNA. The data show about 200,000 clones, with 85% to 90% seen just once and 0.7% to 0.8% held by the top ten. Germline lookup yields CDR1 SEHNR and CDR2 FQNEAQ (reference sequence). Trimming cost V 3 bases and J 8 bases, with 8 bases left between them. This CDR3 region has 13 residues. This clonotype was obtained from a woman in her seventies with acute or convalescent COVID-19. The specimen was peripheral blood. This chain connects TRBV7-9 to TRBJ1-6, with D possibly matching TRBD1 (6 bases). The CDR3 spells CASSFNRDSPLHF. CDR3 sequence (DNA): TGTGCCAGCAGCTTTAACAGGGATTCACCCCTCCACTTT.